This T cell receptor beta chain was sequenced in a study of T cells after yellow fever vaccination. This clonotype was observed a handful of times. Its antigen is unidentified. Template switching by 5'RACE produced TCR cDNA, adding a universal primer site and UMIs. TCRdb re-analysed the 5' RACE reads in MiXCR, keeping a single row per CDR3 protein. The table has around 310,000 distinct CDR3 sequences, around 4.5% seen once. The CDR3 has 13 residues. V was cut by 4 bases and J by 4 bases, with 9 bases left in between. Looked up from germline, CDR1 is SEHNR and CDR2 is FQNEAQ (reference sequence). Whole-study findings and limits: The study found a weaker secondary response that peaked faster, day 5 versus 15.

This TCR was recovered from a young man who received the YFV17D yellow fever vaccine. Specimen: PBMCs, collected 15 days after the yellow fever booster vaccination. V and J are TRBV7-9 and TRBJ2-3, with D hard to call. The CDR3, as DNA: TGTGCCAGCAGCTCGCGAGAGCCAGATACGCAGTATTTT. It is translated as CASSSREPDTQYF.